The 30 T cell receptor beta chains listed next were all sequenced from one sample in a study of OX40 agonist ivuxolimab in advanced cancers. The data were produced by immunoSEQ multiplex PCR, yet TCRdb's version contains in-frame clones alone and is incomplete. The table records approximately 68,000 clones, roughly four fifths of them present only once. The specimen comprised CD4+ or CD8+ T cells sorted from blood, sampled in a trial of the OX40 agonist ivuxolimab. The receptors stem from an adult with an advanced solid tumor such as melanoma, head and neck, liver or kidney cancer.

This clone occurred once. This chain uses TRBV10-3 with TRBJ2-2; D gene ambiguous. Per germline, CDR1 ENHRY and CDR2 SYGVKD. There are 14 residues in the CDR3. V lost 9 bases and J 3 bases, leaving 14 bases between the germline ends. The CDR3 region is CAMGAWVDTGELFF. DNA for the CDR3: TGTGCCATGGGCGCTTGGGTGGACACCGGGGAGCTGTTTTTT.

The V call is TRBV15, the J call TRBJ2-2; 10 bases fit TRBD2. Germline loops: CDR1 LNHNV, CDR2 YYDKDF (reference sequence). This CDR3 is built from 21 residues. After removal of 4 bases from V and 1 base from J, the junction contained 18 bases not matched to a gene. The CDR3 here is CATSKDRVRSGGKRNTGELFF. CDR3 coding DNA: TGTGCCACCAGCAAAGATCGGGTTCGTAGCGGGGGGAAGAGGAACACCGGGGAGCTGTTTTTT. The full variable domain, its missing parts supplied by reference TRBV15 and TRBJ2-2, is DAMVIQNPRYQVTQFGKPVTLSCSQTLNHNVMYWYQQKSSQAPKLLFHYYDKDFNNEADTPDNFQSRRPNTSFCFLDIRSPGLGDTAMYLCATSKDRVRSGGKRNTGELFFGEGSRLTVL.

The rearrangement uses TRBV6-1 and TRBJ1-2; TRBD1 matches 8 bases. Germline-derived CDR1 and CDR2 are MNHNS and SASEGT. The CDR3 spans 14 residues. V dropped 8 bases and J dropped 4; count of bases not matched to a gene: 9. CDR3 sequence: CASGLAGGIYGYTF. CDR3 coding DNA: TGTGCCAGCGGGTTGGCAGGGGGCATCTATGGCTACACCTTC.

The CDR3, as DNA: TGTGCCAGCAGCACGGACAGGGGGTCGTACTATGGCTACACCTTC. It encodes CASSTDRGSYYGYTF. This chain links TRBV5-6 with TRBJ1-2; 10 bases agree with TRBD1. The CDR3 is 15 residues long. The junction had 6 bases not matched to a gene; V was cut back by 4 bases and J by 3 bases. Per germline, CDR1 SGHDT and CDR2 YYEEEE.

The CDR3 coding sequence is TGTGCCAGCAGCTTGGGGTATAGCAATCAGCCCCAGCATTTT. Translation gives CASSLGYSNQPQHF. V and J are TRBV5-6 and TRBJ1-5; D gene ambiguous. This CDR3 region has 14 residues. Trimming pared 0 bases from V and 0 bases from J, leaving 4 bases between. CDR1 and CDR2 from the germline V gene are SGHDT and YYEEEE.

The gene calls are TRBV7-3 and TRBJ2-2; either TRBD1 or TRBD2 may supply D (5 bases each). This CDR3 region has 14 residues. V was pared by 3 bases and J by 8 bases, with 13 bases between. Germline values: CDR1 SGHTA, CDR2 FQGTGA. The CDR3 region is CASSFDSRRGELFF. The DNA of the CDR3 is TGTGCCAGCAGCTTCGACAGCCGGAGGGGGGAGCTGTTTTTT.

The rearrangement joins TRBV7-3 to TRBJ2-1, with D possibly matching TRBD2 (5 bases). Per germline, CDR1 SGHTA and CDR2 FQGTGA. Trimming removed 4 bases at V and 0 bases at J, with 13 bases between. This CDR3 has 16 amino acids. CDR3 DNA: TGTGCCAGCAGCTCAAGGACGGGAAGCTCCTACAATGAGCAGTTCTTC. This translates into CASSSRTGSSYNEQFF.

The chain's CDR3 is CATSREIGPGLVNNEQFF. DNA for the CDR3: TGTGCCACCAGCAGAGAGATCGGGCCGGGACTCGTGAACAATGAGCAGTTCTTC. The chain employs TRBV15 and TRBJ2-1; D is perhaps TRBD2 (6 bases). The germline V gene encodes CDR1 LNHNV and CDR2 YYDKDF (reference sequence). The CDR3 covers 18 residues. Trimming removed 0 bases at V and 5 bases at J, with 20 bases between.

In its sample, this clone was seen a few times. The rearrangement uses TRBV7-2 and TRBJ2-3, with D unclear. The V end was cut by 5 bases, the J end by 0 bases, with 9 bases between. Per the germline V gene, CDR1 is SGHTA and CDR2 is FQGNSA. The CDR3 has 14 residues. CDR3 nucleotides: TGTGCCAGCAGCCCCGGTCGAAGCACAGATACGCAGTATTTT. This codes for CASSPGRSTDTQYF.

This clone was detected once. CDR3 loop: CASSRTGGGEQYV. The CDR3 coding sequence is TGTGCCAGCAGCCGAACAGGGGGAGGAGAGCAGTACGTC. The V call is TRBV5-6, the J call TRBJ2-7, with 8 bases that match TRBD1. The CDR3 totals 13 residues. Germline V lookup: CDR1 SGHDT, CDR2 YYEEEE. V was pared by 4 bases and J by 7 bases, with 7 bases of the junction left unmatched.

Only one count was recorded for this clone. The chain carries TRBV5-1 and TRBJ1-3, with TRBD1 as a possible D gene (5 bases). Trimming left V 0 bases short and J 3 bases short, with 10 bases between. Germline CDR1 is SGHRS and CDR2 is YFSETQ. This CDR3 region has 15 residues. The CDR3 region is CASSLEGGVGNTIYF. In DNA, the CDR3 is TGCGCCAGCAGCTTGGAGGGAGGGGTTGGAAACACCATATATTTT.

The chain is built from TRBV9 and TRBJ1-5, with a weak D call TRBD1 (5 bases). CDR1 is SGDLS and CDR2 is YYNGEE in the germline V gene. Between the trimmed V and J ends, which lost 4 bases and 9 bases, there was a span of 14 bases. The CDR3 has 13 residues. The CDR3 spells CASSLDSTAPQHF. CDR3 coding DNA: TGTGCCAGCAGCCTCGACAGCACGGCGCCCCAGCATTTT.

V usage is TRBV18 and J usage is TRBJ2-7; D ambiguous. The V end lost 2 bases, the J end lost 1 base, and 6 bases lay between the germline ends. Germline V gene lookup returns CDR1 KGHSH and CDR2 LQKENI. CDR3 size: 13 residues. The CDR3 loop is CASSPGPSYEQYV. DNA for the CDR3: TGTGCCAGCTCACCAGGTCCATCCTACGAGCAGTACGTC.

The J gene is TRBJ1-1, the V gene TRBV10-3, with TRBD1 as a possible D gene (5 bases). Trimming left V 0 bases short and J 3 bases short, with 8 bases between. Germline V gene sequence: CDR1 ENHRY, CDR2 SYGVKD. CDR3 size: 14 residues. In DNA, the CDR3 is TGTGCCATCAGTGAGTCTGGGGCGGACACTGAAGCTTTCTTT. Its translation: CAISESGADTEAFF.

The chain couples TRBV4-1 to TRBJ1-3, with D hard to call. The ends were cut back, 4 bases at V and 6 bases at J, with 13 bases in the middle. This CDR3 is 14 amino acids long. The V gene's germline CDR1 is MGHRA and CDR2 YSYEKL. CDR3 in amino acids: CASSPGIAQNTIYF. The CDR3 DNA sequence: TGCGCCAGCAGCCCAGGAATAGCCCAAAACACCATATATTTT.

This clone turned up a few times. V is TRBV6-5 and J is TRBJ2-1, with D possibly matching TRBD2 (5 bases). The CDR3 spans 16 residues. Germline V gene sequence: CDR1 MNHEY, CDR2 SVGAGI. With 0 bases removed from V and 0 bases from J, the gap between germline ends came to 9 bases. The CDR3 loop is CASSYSLASSYNEQFF. CDR3 DNA sequence: TGTGCCAGCAGTTACTCTTTAGCGAGCTCCTACAATGAGCAGTTCTTC.

The rearrangement joins TRBV11-1 to TRBJ2-3; D is unclear. With 1 base removed from V and 2 bases from J, the gap between germline ends came to 10 bases. Per germline, CDR1 SGHAT and CDR2 FQDESV (reference sequence). CDR3 length equals 15 residues. In DNA, the CDR3 is TGTGCCAGCAGCTTAGAACACAGTAACACAGATACGCAGTATTTT. Amino acid sequence: CASSLEHSNTDTQYF. Combining the CDR3 with reference TRBV11-1 and TRBJ2-3 gives the whole variable domain EAEVAQSPRYKITEKSQAVAFWCDPISGHATLYWYRQILGQGPELLVQFQDESVVDDSQLPKDRFSAERLKGVDSTLKIQPAELGDSAMYLCASSLEHSNTDTQYFGPGTRLTVL.

The V gene is TRBV5-5, the J gene TRBJ2-7; D not resolved. The germline V and J ends were trimmed by 0 bases and 6 bases, with 13 bases remaining between them. The germline V gene has CDR1 SGHKS and CDR2 YYEKEE (reference sequence). The CDR3 spans 14 residues. CDR3 in DNA: TGTGCCAGCAGCTTGGACAGAAACCTTATCGAGCAGTACTTC. Protein: CASSLDRNLIEQYF.

This rearrangement joins TRBV15 to TRBJ1-3; D is uncertain. V gave up 7 bases and J gave up 1 base, with 8 bases separating them. Germline values: CDR1 LNHNV, CDR2 YYDKDF (reference sequence). CDR3 length: 13 amino acids. The CDR3: CATTLGSGNTIYF. The CDR3 bases are TGTGCCACCACCTTAGGGTCTGGAAACACCATATATTTT. The complete variable domain, with remaining parts taken from reference TRBV15 and TRBJ1-3, reads DAMVIQNPRYQVTQFGKPVTLSCSQTLNHNVMYWYQQKSSQAPKLLFHYYDKDFNNEADTPDNFQSRRPNTSFCFLDIRSPGLGDTAMYLCATTLGSGNTIYFGEGSWLTVV.

V is TRBV9 and J is TRBJ2-6; D perhaps matches TRBD2 (7 bases). The germline V gene has CDR1 SGDLS and CDR2 YYNGEE. There are 15 residues in the CDR3. The V end lost 4 bases, the J end lost 4 bases, and 12 bases lay between the germline ends. The CDR3 DNA sequence: TGTGCCAGCAGCCCCCGGGGGGCCGGGGCCAACGTCCTGACTTTC. Residues: CASSPRGAGANVLTF.

The chain is built from TRBV28 and TRBJ1-4; D may be TRBD1 (5 bases). V lost 7 bases and J 8 bases, leaving 17 bases between the germline ends. Germline CDR1 MDHEN, CDR2 SYDVKM. The CDR3 contains 14 residues. CDR3 sequence reads: CASIPGTGREKLFF. Written as DNA, the CDR3 is TGTGCCAGCATCCCCGGGACGGGTAGGGAAAAACTGTTTTTT.

V gene TRBV5-4 combines with J gene TRBJ2-7, with D perhaps given as TRBD1 or TRBD2 (5 bases each). The CDR3 runs to 13 residues. CDR1 is SGHNT, CDR2 YYREEE, per germline (reference sequence). The V gene lost 4 bases and the J gene lost 4 bases, with 12 bases spanning the gap. In DNA form, the CDR3 reads TGTGCCAGCAGCCAAGGGACCCAATACGAGCAGTACGTC. It yields the protein CASSQGTQYEQYV.

This sequence joins TRBV14 and TRBJ2-7, with D possibly TRBD2 on 5 matching bases. Trimming shortened V by 2 bases and J by 2 bases, and 10 bases separated the two germline ends. This CDR3 comprises 14 residues. Germline V gene sequence: CDR1 SGHDN, CDR2 FVKESK. DNA for the CDR3: TGTGCCAGCAGCCAACTGCGGGCCCCCTACGAGCAGTACGTC. Translated: CASSQLRAPYEQYV.

This sequence joins TRBV19 and TRBJ1-1; 10 nucleotides agree with TRBD1. The germline V gene has CDR1 LNHDA and CDR2 SQIVND (reference sequence). This CDR3 comprises 16 residues. Trimming at V came to 5 bases and at J to 1 base, leaving 7 bases not matched to a gene. Written as DNA, the CDR3 is TGTGCCAGTAGTCCCCGGGACAGGGGAGGGAACACTGAAGCTTTCTTT. It is translated as CASSPRDRGGNTEAFF.

This clone was recorded a few times. V is TRBV2 and J is TRBJ1-6; D is perhaps TRBD1 (6 bases). This CDR3 region has 15 residues. CDR1 SNHLY and CDR2 FYNNEI come from the germline V gene. V was pared by 6 bases and J by 6 bases, with 15 bases between. CDR3 loop: CASSLGTTFNSPLHF. CDR3 DNA sequence: TGTGCCAGCAGCCTCGGGACAACCTTTAATTCACCCCTCCACTTT.

The chain recombines TRBV5-1 with TRBJ2-5, with 7 bases aligning to TRBD1. The CDR3 has 15 amino acids. Germline V gives CDR1 SGHRS, CDR2 YFSETQ. V trimming: 0 bases; J trimming: 2 bases; junction bases outside the gene matches: 4. The CDR3 sequence is CASSLGDREQETQYF. Written as DNA, the CDR3 is TGCGCCAGCAGCTTGGGTGACAGGGAGCAAGAGACCCAGTACTTC.

The chain employs TRBV6-5 and TRBJ2-2; unclear D gene. Deletions cut 5 bases from V and 9 bases from J, with 16 bases between. This CDR3 comprises 14 residues. Per the germline V gene, CDR1 is MNHEY and CDR2 is SVGAGI. CDR3 protein: CASSNHPRARELFF. The CDR3 DNA follows: TGTGCCAGCAGTAACCACCCCCGGGCCCGGGAGCTGTTTTTT.

The chain combines TRBV5-4 with TRBJ2-2; perhaps TRBD2 as D (6 bases). The CDR3 contains 18 residues. Germline CDR1 is SGHNT and CDR2 is YYREEE (reference sequence). The ends were cut back, 4 bases at V and 0 bases at J, with 19 bases in the middle. DNA for the CDR3: TGTGCCAGCAGCCGTGGAGGGCTACTTGACGCGAACACCGGGGAGCTGTTTTTT. This codes for CASSRGGLLDANTGELFF.

The chain carries TRBV2 and TRBJ2-5, with TRBD2 matching over 11 bases. The length of the CDR3 is 14 residues. The germline V gene encodes CDR1 SNHLY and CDR2 FYNNEI. V was pared by 5 bases and J by 5 bases, with 4 bases of the junction left unmatched. CDR3 DNA: TGTGCCAGCAGTTCACTAGCGGGGGAGGAGACCCAGTACTTC. Protein sequence: CASSSLAGEETQYF.

V gene TRBV5-4 combines with J gene TRBJ2-5, with D possibly matching TRBD1 (5 bases). Deletions cut 0 bases from V and 5 bases from J, with 14 bases between. Germline lookup yields CDR1 SGHNT and CDR2 YYREEE (reference sequence). This CDR3 contains 15 residues. CDR3 residues: CASSLGWGQEETQYF. CDR3 nucleotide sequence: TGTGCCAGCAGCTTGGGATGGGGCCAGGAGGAGACCCAGTACTTC.